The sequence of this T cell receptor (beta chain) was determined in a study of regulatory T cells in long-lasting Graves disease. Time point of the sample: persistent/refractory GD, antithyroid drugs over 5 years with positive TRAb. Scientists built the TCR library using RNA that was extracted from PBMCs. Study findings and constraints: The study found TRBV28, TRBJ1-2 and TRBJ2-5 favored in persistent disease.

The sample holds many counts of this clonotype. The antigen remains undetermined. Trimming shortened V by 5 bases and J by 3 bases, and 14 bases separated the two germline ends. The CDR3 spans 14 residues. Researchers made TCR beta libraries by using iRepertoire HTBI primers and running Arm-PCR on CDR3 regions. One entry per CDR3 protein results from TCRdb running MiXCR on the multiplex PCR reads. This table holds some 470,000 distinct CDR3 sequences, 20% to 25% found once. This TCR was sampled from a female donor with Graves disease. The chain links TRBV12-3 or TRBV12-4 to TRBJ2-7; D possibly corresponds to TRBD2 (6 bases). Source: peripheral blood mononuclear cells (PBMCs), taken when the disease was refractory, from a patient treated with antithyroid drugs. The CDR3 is CASSRRLGLYEQYF. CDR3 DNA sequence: TGTGCCAGCAGTCGACGACTAGGACTCTACGAGCAGTACTTC.